Sequencing of this TCR beta chain was carried out in a study of blood T cell repertoires in COVID-19. Study background: Nucleic acid was either cDNA or gDNA, and it came from T cells, B-cell-depleted T cells, or PBMCs.

The table came from immunoSEQ multiplex PCR; TCRdb's copy has only in-frame clones and leaves some out. The sample includes around 200,000 clones, approximately 87% seen only once; the top ten take approximately 3.1%. Recruitment covered 20 to 25 US areas and drew participants whose ages spanned roughly 18 to 100 years. Cohorts were based on clinical histories the participants reported. CDR1 and CDR2 (germline): SGHAT, FQNNGV. After removal of 3 bases from V and 5 bases from J, the junction contained 12 bases not matched to a gene. The CDR3 is 16 residues long. The clonotype was recovered from a woman in her fifties or sixties in a cohort exposed to, infected with or recovered from COVID-19 (not recorded which). This chain links TRBV11-2 with TRBJ2-7; 8 positions match TRBD2. The specimen sequenced was PBMCs or T cells enriched from blood (not recorded which). The CDR3 bases are TGTGCCAGCAGCTTGCGCCGGGGGGGTCTAGAGAACGAGCAGTACTTC. It encodes CASSLRRGGLENEQYF.